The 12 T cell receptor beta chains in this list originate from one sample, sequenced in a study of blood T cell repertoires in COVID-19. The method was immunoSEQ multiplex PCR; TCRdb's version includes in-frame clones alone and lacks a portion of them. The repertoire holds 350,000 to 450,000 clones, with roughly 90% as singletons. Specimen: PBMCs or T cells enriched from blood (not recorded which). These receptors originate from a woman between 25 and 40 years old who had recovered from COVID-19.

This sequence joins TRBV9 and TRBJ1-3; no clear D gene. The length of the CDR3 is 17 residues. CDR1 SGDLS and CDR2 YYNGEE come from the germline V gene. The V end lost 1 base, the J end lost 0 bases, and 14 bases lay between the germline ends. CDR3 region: CASSVYDMPSSGNTIYF. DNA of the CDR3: TGTGCCAGCAGCGTATATGACATGCCGAGCTCTGGAAACACCATATATTTT.

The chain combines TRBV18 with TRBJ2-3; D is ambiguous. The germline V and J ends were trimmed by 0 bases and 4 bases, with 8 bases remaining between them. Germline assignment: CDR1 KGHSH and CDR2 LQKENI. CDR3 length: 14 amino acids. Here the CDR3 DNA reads TGTGCCAGCTCACCACCCGGTCAAGCAGATACGCAGTATTTT. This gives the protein CASSPPGQADTQYF.

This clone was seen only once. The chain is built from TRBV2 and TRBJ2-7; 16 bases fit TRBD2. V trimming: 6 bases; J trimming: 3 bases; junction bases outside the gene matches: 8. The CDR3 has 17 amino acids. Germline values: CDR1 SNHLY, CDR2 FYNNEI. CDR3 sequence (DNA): TGTGCCAGCAGAGCAAAGGGACTAGCGGGAGGGTTCTACGAGCAGTACTTC. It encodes CASRAKGLAGGFYEQYF. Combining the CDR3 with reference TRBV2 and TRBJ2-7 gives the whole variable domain EPEVTQTPSHQVTQMGQEVILRCVPISNHLYFYWYRQILGQKVEFLVSFYNNEISEKSEIFDDQFSVERPDGSNFTLKIRSTKLEDSAMYFCASRAKGLAGGFYEQYFGPGTRLTVT.

CDR3 loop: CASSQVGTAAEKLFF. CDR3 in DNA: TGCGCCAGCAGCCAAGTGGGGACAGCGGCTGAAAAACTGTTTTTT. The rearrangement uses TRBV4-1 and TRBJ1-4; 7 positions match TRBD1. The CDR3 totals 15 residues. In germline, CDR1 is MGHRA, CDR2 YSYEKL. V shed 1 base, J shed 7 bases, and the junction held 6 bases outside the gene matches.

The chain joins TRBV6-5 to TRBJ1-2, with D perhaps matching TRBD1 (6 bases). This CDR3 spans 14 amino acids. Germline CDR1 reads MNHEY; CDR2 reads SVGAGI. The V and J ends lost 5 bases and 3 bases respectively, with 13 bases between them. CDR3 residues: CASSHRETHYGYTF. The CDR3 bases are TGTGCCAGCAGTCACAGGGAGACCCACTATGGCTACACCTTC.

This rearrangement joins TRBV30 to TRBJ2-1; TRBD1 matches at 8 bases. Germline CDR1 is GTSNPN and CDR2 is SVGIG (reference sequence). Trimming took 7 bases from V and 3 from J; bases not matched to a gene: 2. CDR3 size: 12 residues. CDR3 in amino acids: CALTGDYNEQFF. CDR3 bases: TGTGCCTTGACAGGGGACTACAATGAGCAGTTCTTC. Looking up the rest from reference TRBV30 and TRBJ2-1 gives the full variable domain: SQTIHQWPATLVQPVGSPLSLECTVEGTSNPNLYWYRQAAGRGLQLLFYSVGIGQISSEVPQNLSASRPQDRQFILSSKKLLLSDSGFYLCALTGDYNEQFFGPGTRLTVL.

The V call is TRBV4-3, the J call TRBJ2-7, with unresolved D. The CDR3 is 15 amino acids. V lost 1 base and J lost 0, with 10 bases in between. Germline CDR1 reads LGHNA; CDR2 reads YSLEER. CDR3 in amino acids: CASSQVLQNSYEQYF. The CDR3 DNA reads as TGCGCCAGCAGCCAAGTCCTACAGAACTCCTACGAGCAGTACTTC.

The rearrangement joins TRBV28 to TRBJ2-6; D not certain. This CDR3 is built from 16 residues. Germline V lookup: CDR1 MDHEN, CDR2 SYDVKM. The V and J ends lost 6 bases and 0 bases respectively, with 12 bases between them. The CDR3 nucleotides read TGTGCCAGCAGGACGTTACAGAGCTCTGGGGCCAACGTCCTGACTTTC. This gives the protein CASRTLQSSGANVLTF.

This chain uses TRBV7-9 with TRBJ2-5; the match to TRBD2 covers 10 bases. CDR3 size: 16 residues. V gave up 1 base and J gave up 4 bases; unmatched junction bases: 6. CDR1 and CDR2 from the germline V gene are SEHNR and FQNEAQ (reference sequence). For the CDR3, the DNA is TGTGCCAGCAGCTTAGTTGTGGCTAGCGGGAGAGAGACCCAGTACTTC. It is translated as CASSLVVASGRETQYF.

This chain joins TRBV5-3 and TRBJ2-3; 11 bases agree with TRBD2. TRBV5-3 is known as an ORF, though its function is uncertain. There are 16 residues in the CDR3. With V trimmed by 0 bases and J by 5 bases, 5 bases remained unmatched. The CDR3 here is CARSLVHLAGGDTQYF. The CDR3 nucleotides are TGTGCCAGAAGCTTGGTGCACCTAGCGGGAGGAGATACGCAGTATTTT.

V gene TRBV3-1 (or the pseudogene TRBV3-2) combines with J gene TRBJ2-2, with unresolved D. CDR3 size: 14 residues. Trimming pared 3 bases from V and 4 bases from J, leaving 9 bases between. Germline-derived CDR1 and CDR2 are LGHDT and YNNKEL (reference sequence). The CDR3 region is CASSQRLSTGELFF. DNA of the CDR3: TGTGCCAGCAGCCAGCGATTGAGCACCGGGGAGCTGTTTTTT.

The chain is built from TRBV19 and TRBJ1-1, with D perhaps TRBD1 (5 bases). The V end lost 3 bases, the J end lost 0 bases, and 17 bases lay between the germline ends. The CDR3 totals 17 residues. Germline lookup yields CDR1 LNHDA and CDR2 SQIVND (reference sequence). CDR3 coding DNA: TGTGCCAGTAGTATCGGACAAGGTAGGTCCATGAACACTGAAGCTTTCTTT. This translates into CASSIGQGRSMNTEAFF.